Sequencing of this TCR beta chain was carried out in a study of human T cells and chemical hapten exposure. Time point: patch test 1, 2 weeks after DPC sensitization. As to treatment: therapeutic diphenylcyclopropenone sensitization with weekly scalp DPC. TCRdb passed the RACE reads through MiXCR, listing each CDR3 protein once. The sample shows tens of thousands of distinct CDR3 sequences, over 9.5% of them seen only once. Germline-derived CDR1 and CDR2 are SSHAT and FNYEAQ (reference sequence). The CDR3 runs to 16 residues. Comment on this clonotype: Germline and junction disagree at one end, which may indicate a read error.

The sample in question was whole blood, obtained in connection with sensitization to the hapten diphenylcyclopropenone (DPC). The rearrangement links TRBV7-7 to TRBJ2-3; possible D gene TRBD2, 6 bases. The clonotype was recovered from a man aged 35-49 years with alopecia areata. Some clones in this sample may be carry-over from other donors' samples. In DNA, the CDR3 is TGTGCTAGCAGCTTAGCTGGGGGGAGCCCCACAGATACGCAGTATTTT. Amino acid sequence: CASSLAGGSPTDTQYF.